This T cell receptor beta chain was recovered during a study of blood T cell repertoires in COVID-19. Study-level background: Sources were T cells, B-cell-depleted T cells, or PBMCs; the material itself was cDNA or gDNA.

The table came from immunoSEQ multiplex PCR; TCRdb's copy has only in-frame clones and leaves some out. The sample includes about 100,000 clones, under 85% of them seen just once. V was pared by 3 bases and J by 8 bases, with 9 bases of the junction left unmatched. Germline-derived CDR1 and CDR2 are DFQATT and SNEGSKA (reference sequence). CDR3 size: 13 residues. This clone was counted a few times. The genes are TRBV20-1 and TRBJ2-5, with 7 bases lining up with TRBD2. This receptor was obtained from a woman aged 70-85 years with acute or convalescent COVID-19. The sample was peripheral blood. Here the CDR3 DNA reads TGCAGTGCTAGTTGGGAGGGGAAGGATACCCAGTACTTC. This translates into CSASWEGKDTQYF.